Listed below are T cell receptor beta chains from one sample, sequenced in a study of T cell responses to AZD1222 COVID-19 vaccine. Data came from immunoSEQ multiplex PCR; TCRdb stores just in-frame clones and leaves some out. The sample has about 150,000 clones; about 92% are singletons. Sequenced here: peripheral blood, sampled 28 days after the second AZD1222 dose. These receptors were taken from an adult who received the AZD1222 COVID-19 vaccine. The CDR3 runs from the conserved cysteine through the conserved F or W. A D gene is named only where the DNA matches it firmly. For some rows the clone size is stated as once, few or many, or as a class when expanded; others skip it.

v_call	j_call	d_call	clone_size	cdr3_nt	cdr3_aa
TRBV7-9	TRBJ1-4	-	-	TGTGCCAGCAGCTACCTAACAGGGTTGGTTGAAAAACTGTTTTTT	CASSYLTGLVEKLFF
TRBV9	TRBJ2-2	TRBD2	-	TGTGCCAGCAGCGTAGCTACCCGGCTAGCGGGAGGGTGGGGAAACACCGGGGAGCTGTTTTTT	CASSVATRLAGGWGNTGELFF
TRBV7-3	TRBJ1-2	TRBD1	-	TGTGCCAGCAGCCCCGGGACAGGGGGTTTATTGGGCTACACCTTC	CASSPGTGGLLGYTF
TRBV3-1/TRBV3-2	TRBJ2-5	TRBD2	-	TGTGCCAGCAACATAGCGGGGGCAGATGAGACCCAGTACTTC	CASNIAGADETQYF
TRBV19	TRBJ1-4	-	-	TGTGCCAGTAAACTACAGGGTGCAACTAATGAAAAACTGTTTTTT	CASKLQGATNEKLFF
TRBV6-4	TRBJ2-1	TRBD2	-	TGTGCCAGCAGTGACGGCCTAGCGGGAGGCGAGCAGTTCTTC	CASSDGLAGGEQFF
TRBV5-6	TRBJ1-1	-	once	TGTGCCAGCAGCTTACCGAACACTGAAGCTTTCTTT	CASSLPNTEAFF
TRBV5-1	TRBJ1-5	TRBD1	-	TGCGCCAGCAGCTTGGGGACAGGGAATAGCAATCAGCCCCAGCATTTT	CASSLGTGNSNQPQHF
TRBV5-1	TRBJ1-6	TRBD1	-	TGCGCCAGCAGCTTAATGGACAGGGGCTCCTATAATTCACCCCTCCACTTT	CASSLMDRGSYNSPLHF
TRBV20-1	TRBJ2-1	TRBD2	few	TGCAGTGCCAGTCCCGGGCTAGCGGGAGTCTATGAGCAGTTCTTC	CSASPGLAGVYEQFF
TRBV4-3	TRBJ2-7	-	-	TGCGCCAGCAGCCAAGAAGCGACAGCCTCCTACGAGCAGTACTTC	CASSQEATASYEQYF
TRBV18	TRBJ2-7	-	-	TGTGCCAGCTCACCCCTTGATAGCTCCTACGAGCAGTACTTC	CASSPLDSSYEQYF
TRBV6-4	TRBJ1-2	-	few	TGTGCCAGCAGTGAAGGGGAGGCGAGCTATGGCTACACCTTC	CASSEGEASYGYTF
TRBV5-5	TRBJ1-6	-	-	TGTGCCAGCAGCTCCCTCGACGATTCACCCCTCCACTTT	CASSSLDDSPLHF
TRBV5-1	TRBJ1-4	-	-	TGCGCCAGCAGCTGGACAGAAAGCCGGGGAGGTGAAAAACTGTTTTTT	CASSWTESRGGEKLFF
TRBV6-5	TRBJ1-2	TRBD1	-	TGTGCCAGCACACTAGGGGGGACAGGGTATGGCTACACCTTC	CASTLGGTGYGYTF
TRBV4-2	TRBJ2-1	TRBD2	-	TGTGCCAGCAGCTTGGGACTAGCGGGGGGATACAATGAGCAGTTCTTC	CASSLGLAGGYNEQFF
TRBV18	TRBJ2-7	TRBD2	-	TGTGCCAGCTCACCAACTAGCGGAACCTACGAGCAGTACTTC	CASSPTSGTYEQYF
TRBV3-1/TRBV3-2	TRBJ1-6	-	-	TGTGCCAGCAGCCAAGAAAGAGGACTTTCTAATTCACCCCTCCACTTT	CASSQERGLSNSPLHF
TRBV4-3	TRBJ2-1	-	-	TGCGCCAGCAGCCAAGACGGGCGACTAGGGAGAAATGAGCAGTTCTTC	CASSQDGRLGRNEQFF
TRBV30	TRBJ2-5	TRBD1	-	TGTGCCTGGAAATCCGGGACAGGCCCCCAAGAGACCCAGTACTTC	CAWKSGTGPQETQYF
TRBV6-5	TRBJ1-5	-	-	TGTGCCAGCAGTTACTCTGCCCCAGTTAGCAATCAGCCCCAGCATTTT	CASSYSAPVSNQPQHF
TRBV9	TRBJ1-3	-	-	TGTGCCAGCAGCGAAACCCCGACATTCTCTGGAAACACCATATATTTT	CASSETPTFSGNTIYF
TRBV9	TRBJ1-3	-	-	TGTGCCAGCAGCCCAGCCGGGACAACCCCCGGGGATTTT	CASSPAGTTPGDF
TRBV12-5	TRBJ1-5	TRBD1	-	TGTGCTAGTGGTTTGACCACGACAGGGGTAGAGGGACAGCCCCAGCATTTT	CASGLTTTGVEGQPQHF
TRBV5-5	TRBJ1-4	-	-	TGTGCCAGCAGCCGGGAAGACAGAAATGAAAAACTGTTTTTT	CASSREDRNEKLFF
TRBV6-2/TRBV6-3	TRBJ1-2	-	-	TGTGCCAGCAGTCAGCGGACAGCCCTTAAGAATCTCTACACCTTC	CASSQRTALKNLYTF
TRBV30	TRBJ1-1	-	-	TGTGCCTGGGCGGGGCTCACTGAAGCTTTCTTT	CAWAGLTEAFF
TRBV5-4	TRBJ2-7	-	-	TGTGCCAGCAGCCGTGCAGATACCTACGAGCAGTACTTC	CASSRADTYEQYF
TRBV12-3/TRBV12-4	TRBJ1-2	-	-	TGTGCCAGCAGTTTATCGGGGGGACGAGGCTACACCTTC	CASSLSGGRGYTF
TRBV28	TRBJ1-6	-	-	TGTGCCAGCAGTTTAGACAGGCGGAGAGTTAATTCACCCCTCCACTTT	CASSLDRRRVNSPLHF
TRBV30	TRBJ2-7	-	once	TGTGCCTGGAGTCAAACAGGGAGGTATTCCCACGAGCAGTACTTC	CAWSQTGRYSHEQYF
TRBV6-5	TRBJ1-6	TRBD1	-	TGTGCCAGCAATTACAGGGGACCGCGGTCAAATTCACCCCTCCACTTT	CASNYRGPRSNSPLHF
TRBV7-8	TRBJ2-1	TRBD2	few	TGTGCCAGCAGCGCCGGACTAGCGGGACCCAATGAGCAGTTCTTC	CASSAGLAGPNEQFF
TRBV30	TRBJ1-6	-	-	TGTGCCTGGAGTGTACGGGCGAGAACGGCCCTCCACTTT	CAWSVRARTALHF
TRBV2	TRBJ2-3	-	-	TGTGCCAGCGCCGGGACTCCCCATACGCAGTATTTT	CASAGTPHTQYF
TRBV10-1	TRBJ2-7	TRBD1	-	TGCGCCAGCAGTACCGGGACAGGGGGCCGCGAGCAGTACTTC	CASSTGTGGREQYF
TRBV7-3	TRBJ2-3	TRBD2	-	TGTGCCAGCAGCCTGGGACTAGCCTCAGATACGCAGTATTTT	CASSLGLASDTQYF
TRBV7-2	TRBJ1-5	-	few	TGTGCCAGCAGCTTATCGGGCTATAGCAATCAGCCCCAGCATTTT	CASSLSGYSNQPQHF
TRBV2	TRBJ1-5	-	-	TGTGCCAGCTCGAAGGCCCAATATTTTCAGCCCCAGCATTTT	CASSKAQYFQPQHF
TRBV19	TRBJ1-2	TRBD1	once	TGTGCCACCAAGACAGGGGGGACTAACTATGGCTACACCTTC	CATKTGGTNYGYTF
TRBV24-1	TRBJ2-1	TRBD1	-	TGTGCCACCAGTGATTTAGGGACAGGGTATGGTGAGCAGTTCTTC	CATSDLGTGYGEQFF
TRBV27	TRBJ2-2	TRBD1	-	TGTGCCAGCAGTTTAAACAGGGGGGCCGGGGAGCTGTTTTTT	CASSLNRGAGELFF
TRBV5-4	TRBJ1-2	-	-	TGTGCCAGCAGCTTGCGGGACACCCATGGCTACACCTTC	CASSLRDTHGYTF
TRBV28	TRBJ2-7	-	once	TGTGCCAGCGGGGGGCACTCCTACGAGCAGTACTTC	CASGGHSYEQYF
TRBV7-2	TRBJ1-2	-	-	TGTGCCAGCAGCTTATCACCCCAGGGTTGGGGAGCTAACTATGGCTACACCTTC	CASSLSPQGWGANYGYTF
TRBV16	TRBJ2-1	-	-	TGTGCCAGCAGCCGGTCGAATATTTTCAATGAGCAGTTCTTC	CASSRSNIFNEQFF
TRBV7-2	TRBJ2-1	TRBD1	-	TGTGCCAGCAGCAGAAGTCCGGGACAGGGCATCAATGAGCAGTTCTTC	CASSRSPGQGINEQFF
TRBV9	TRBJ2-7	-	-	TGTGCCAGCAGCGTAGGGCCGGGCTCCCAACCCCCCTACGAGCAGTACTTC	CASSVGPGSQPPYEQYF
TRBV6-6	TRBJ1-1	-	-	TGTGCCAGCAGTTACAGGGAGAGGAGCACTGAAGCTTTCTTT	CASSYRERSTEAFF
TRBV27	TRBJ2-3	-	-	TGTGCCAGCCGCTCGGGCGCTAAGGATACGCAGTATTTT	CASRSGAKDTQYF
TRBV7-9	TRBJ2-2	-	-	TGTGCCAGCAGCTTGTTATGGGCCACTCAAAACACCGGGGAGCTGTTTTTT	CASSLLWATQNTGELFF
TRBV5-4	TRBJ1-2	-	-	TGTGCCAGCAGCCCCCCAAGGGCGGGGATCTATGGCTACACCTTC	CASSPPRAGIYGYTF
TRBV10-2	TRBJ2-7	-	-	TGCGCCAGCAGTGAGGCAGGGATACTCTCCTACGAGCAGTACTTC	CASSEAGILSYEQYF
TRBV30	TRBJ1-5	TRBD1	-	TGTGCCTGGAGTACCGGACAGGCCGAGAATCAGCCCCAGCATTTT	CAWSTGQAENQPQHF
TRBV5-4	TRBJ2-7	-	once	TGTGCCAGCAGCGCGGGACTCCCGCCTTCTTACGAGCAGTACTTC	CASSAGLPPSYEQYF
TRBV27	TRBJ2-7	TRBD1	-	TGTGCCAGCAGTGCGGGACAGGGATTACGGGAGCAGTACTTC	CASSAGQGLREQYF